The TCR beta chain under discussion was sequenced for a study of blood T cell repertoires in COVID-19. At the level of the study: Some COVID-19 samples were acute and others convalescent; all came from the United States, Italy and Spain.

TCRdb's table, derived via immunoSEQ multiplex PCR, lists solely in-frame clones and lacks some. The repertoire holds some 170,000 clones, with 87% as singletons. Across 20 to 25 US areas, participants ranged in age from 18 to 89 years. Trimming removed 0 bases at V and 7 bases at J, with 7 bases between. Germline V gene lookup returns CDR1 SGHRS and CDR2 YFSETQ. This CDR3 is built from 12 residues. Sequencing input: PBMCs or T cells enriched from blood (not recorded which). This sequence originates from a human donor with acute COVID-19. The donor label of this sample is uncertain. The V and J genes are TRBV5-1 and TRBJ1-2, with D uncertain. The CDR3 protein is CASSLGGGGYTF. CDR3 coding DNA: TGCGCCAGCAGCTTGGGCGGAGGTGGCTACACCTTC.